This T cell receptor beta chain was profiled in a study of blood T cell repertoires in COVID-19. Study overall: Collection of acute and convalescent COVID-19 samples took place in the United States, Italy and Spain. In each case, the material was cDNA or gDNA derived from T cells, B-cell-depleted T cells, or PBMCs.

In the original workflow: Using reference gene primer amplification, nucleated cell counts were estimated. Clones were sequenced by immunoSEQ multiplex PCR, and TCRdb holds only the in-frame ones, with some missing. The V and J calls and clone size are taken from that table; D and trimming were inferred from the DNA. In the table there are around 100,000 clones, roughly 86% of which are singletons. Trimming removed 5 bases from V and 4 bases from J; junction bases left unmatched: 4. Per germline, CDR1 LNHDA and CDR2 SQIVND (reference sequence). The CDR3 has 13 residues. This clonotype was sampled from a man aged 40-55 years with acute or convalescent COVID-19. The sequencing input was peripheral blood. This chain connects TRBV19 to TRBJ2-7, with TRBD2 matching 8 bases. The CDR3 reads CASSDGRAYEQYF. The CDR3 coding sequence is TGTGCCAGTAGTGACGGGAGGGCATACGAGCAGTACTTC.